The 32 T cell receptor beta chains presented below share a single source sample, sequenced in a study of T cell responses to AZD1222 COVID-19 vaccine. Data came from immunoSEQ multiplex PCR; TCRdb stores just in-frame clones and leaves some out. This sample has 120,000 to 150,000 clones; about 90% occur once, and the top ten carry about 10%. The sequencing used peripheral blood, collected 28 days after the second AZD1222 dose. These receptors originate from an adult who received the AZD1222 COVID-19 vaccine.

This clone is a singleton in its sample. The chain uses TRBV2 and TRBJ1-1, with 8 positions matching TRBD1. Germline trimming cut 7 bases from V and 6 bases from J; bases unmatched to any gene: 10. Germline V gene lookup returns CDR1 SNHLY and CDR2 FYNNEI. The CDR3 covers 14 residues. CDR3: CASIKDRDWPEAFF. The CDR3 coding sequence is TGTGCCAGCATTAAGGACAGGGATTGGCCTGAAGCTTTCTTT.

The CDR3 protein is CASSNPGAGSGNTIYF. The CDR3 region has the DNA TGTGCCAGTAGTAACCCTGGGGCAGGCTCTGGAAACACCATATATTTT. The chain uses TRBV19 and TRBJ1-3; D perhaps matches TRBD1 (5 bases). This CDR3 contains 16 residues. Germline V CDR1 and CDR2: LNHDA, SQIVND (reference sequence). Trimming shortened V by 4 bases and J by 0 bases, and 13 bases separated the two germline ends.

This clone turned up a few times. This sequence joins TRBV19 and TRBJ1-1; 7 bases map to TRBD1. Germline V gives CDR1 LNHDA, CDR2 SQIVND (reference sequence). The CDR3 extends over 17 amino acids. After removal of 4 bases from V and 0 bases from J, the junction contained 11 bases not matched to a gene. CDR3 sequence (DNA): TGTGCCAGTAGTACGAGGGGGCGATGGGGGGTGAACACTGAAGCTTTCTTT. As protein: CASSTRGRWGVNTEAFF. The complete variable domain, with remaining parts taken from reference TRBV19 and TRBJ1-1, reads DGGITQSPKYLFRKEGQNVTLSCEQNLNHDAMYWYRQDPGQGLRLIYYSQIVNDFQKGDIAEGYSVSREKKESFPLTVTSAQKNPTAFYLCASSTRGRWGVNTEAFFGQGTRLTVV.

The chain links TRBV5-3 to TRBJ2-7; 7 bases line up with TRBD1. TRBV5-3 is assigned to the ORF class and has an uncertain function. This CDR3 comprises 14 residues. Trimming at V came to 0 bases and at J to 2 bases, leaving 2 bases not matched to a gene. For the CDR3, the DNA is TGTGCCAGAAGCTTGGGACAGGGAACCTACGAGCAGTACGTC. It is translated as CARSLGQGTYEQYV.

The V and J genes are TRBV5-1 and TRBJ2-5; 7 bases agree with TRBD2. The germline CDR1 and CDR2 sequences are SGHRS and YFSETQ. The CDR3 consists of 16 residues. With V trimmed by 6 bases and J by 3 bases, 14 bases remained unmatched. This CDR3 is CASTHPRTGGEETQYF. CDR3 in DNA: TGCGCCAGCACTCACCCCCGGACGGGAGGAGAAGAGACCCAGTACTTC.

In the case of this clone: At one of its ends the junction is not consistent with the germline gene, which may arise from a read error. The rearrangement uses TRBV7-2 and TRBJ2-3, with 8 bases matching TRBD2. The CDR3 is 16 residues long. Germline values: CDR1 SGHTA, CDR2 FQGNSA. The CDR3 DNA reads as TGTGCCAGCAGCTTAGTTGAGGCGGGGGGCGTCGGGCTTTGGGATTTT. Protein: CASSLVEAGGVGLWDF.

This chain uses TRBV18 with TRBJ1-3, with D unresolved. The length of the CDR3 is 13 residues. V was cut by 3 bases and J by 2 bases, with 5 bases left in between. Germline V gives CDR1 KGHSH, CDR2 LQKENI. The CDR3 spells CASSPTAGNTIYF. The CDR3 DNA follows: TGTGCCAGCTCACCCACGGCTGGAAACACCATATATTTT. The full variable domain, in which reference TRBV18 and TRBJ1-3 provide the parts outside the CDR3, is NAGVMQNPRHLVRRRGQEARLRCSPMKGHSHVYWYRQLPEEGLKFMVYLQKENIIDESGMPKERFSAEFPKEGPSILRIQQVVRGDSAAYFCASSPTAGNTIYFGEGSWLTVV.

The chain combines TRBV29-1 with TRBJ2-3; D gene ambiguous. CDR1 SQVTM and CDR2 ANQGSEA come from the germline V gene. The V end lost 4 bases, the J end lost 2 bases, and 10 bases lay between the germline ends. The CDR3 sequence is 13 residues long. CDR3 in DNA: TGCAGCGTTGTTCTACAGATCACAGATACGCAGTATTTT. Translation gives CSVVLQITDTQYF.

The rearrangement links TRBV6-1 to TRBJ1-2; D is ambiguous. The germline gives CDR1 MNHNS, CDR2 SASEGT. The CDR3 has 12 residues. Deletions cut 3 bases from V and 8 bases from J, with 10 bases between. CDR3 residues: CASSDPARGYTF. In DNA, the CDR3 is TGTGCCAGCAGTGACCCAGCTCGGGGCTACACCTTC.

V and J are TRBV27 and TRBJ1-1; D may be TRBD1 (6 bases). V was cut by 4 bases and J by 3 bases, with 12 bases left in between. Looked up from germline, CDR1 is MNHEY and CDR2 is SMNVEV (reference sequence). There are 14 residues in the CDR3. The CDR3 reads CASSWGLGDTEAFF. The CDR3 region has the DNA TGTGCCAGCAGTTGGGGGCTTGGGGACACTGAAGCTTTCTTT.

The V call is TRBV7-2, the J call TRBJ1-1, with D maybe TRBD1 (6 bases). The V end was cut by 4 bases, the J end by 6 bases, with 15 bases between. The CDR3 totals 14 residues. Per germline, CDR1 SGHTA and CDR2 FQGNSA. The CDR3 DNA sequence: TGTGCCAGCAGCTCCTCGGGCAGGGGACCTGAAGCTTTCTTT. Translated: CASSSSGRGPEAFF. Looking up the rest from reference TRBV7-2 and TRBJ1-1 gives the full variable domain: GAGVSQSPSNKVTEKGKDVELRCDPISGHTALYWYRQSLGQGLEFLIYFQGNSAPDKSGLPSDRFSAERTGGSVSTLTIQRTQQEDSAVYLCASSSSGRGPEAFFGQGTRLTVV.

The chain has TRBV20-1 and TRBJ1-5; 9 bases match TRBD1. The CDR3 is 15 residues long. The V and J ends lost 3 bases and 6 bases, in that order; junction bases with no gene match: 9. CDR1 is DFQATT, CDR2 SNEGSKA, per germline (reference sequence). CDR3 protein: CSASSNRGRIQPQHF. The CDR3 nucleotides are TGCAGTGCTAGTTCGAACAGGGGGCGGATTCAGCCCCAGCATTTT.

In this sample, this clone turned up once. This chain uses TRBV18 with TRBJ1-4; no clear D. Germline CDR1 is KGHSH and CDR2 is LQKENI. V lost 3 bases and J lost 4, with 6 bases in between. The CDR3 has 13 residues. CDR3 amino acids: CASSPRLNEKLFF. Written as DNA, the CDR3 is TGTGCCAGCTCACCGCGACTTAATGAAAAACTGTTTTTT. Full variable domain (outside the CDR3, taken from reference TRBV18 and TRBJ1-4): NAGVMQNPRHLVRRRGQEARLRCSPMKGHSHVYWYRQLPEEGLKFMVYLQKENIIDESGMPKERFSAEFPKEGPSILRIQQVVRGDSAAYFCASSPRLNEKLFFGSGTQLSVL.

This chain joins TRBV19 and TRBJ1-2; D is uncertain. The V gene lost 1 base and the J gene lost 0 bases, with 9 bases spanning the gap. The CDR3 has 15 residues. In germline, CDR1 is LNHDA, CDR2 SQIVND (reference sequence). CDR3 coding DNA: TGTGCCAGTAGTATAGGTAGCAGGACTAACTATGGCTACACCTTC. The encoded protein is CASSIGSRTNYGYTF.

V usage is TRBV18 and J usage is TRBJ1-4; D gene uncertain. Trimming took off 2 bases at V and 0 bases at J, with 7 bases between the two ends. The CDR3 runs to 15 residues. Germline V gene data show CDR1 as KGHSH and CDR2 as LQKENI. CDR3 loop: CASSPYVATNEKLFF. For the CDR3, the DNA is TGTGCCAGCTCACCATACGTTGCAACTAATGAAAAACTGTTTTTT.

V gene TRBV27 combines with J gene TRBJ2-2; tentative D call: TRBD1 (6 bases). Germline V gives CDR1 MNHEY, CDR2 SMNVEV (reference sequence). V was trimmed by 4 bases and J by 5 bases, leaving 11 bases between them. The CDR3 is made up of 14 amino acids. The CDR3 DNA follows: TGTGCCAGCAGTTGGACAGTCGGGACCGGGGAGCTGTTTTTT. This sequence encodes CASSWTVGTGELFF.

On this clone itself: One end of the junction is discordant with germline, which a read error may explain. The chain combines TRBV7-7 with TRBJ2-1; no reliable D call. The CDR3 is 13 residues long. Germline lookup yields CDR1 SSHAT and CDR2 FNYEAQ (reference sequence). The CDR3 sequence: CASSLGISNEQFF. CDR3 bases: TGTGCTAGCAGCTTAGGGATTTCCAATGAGCAGTTCTTC.

The V call is TRBV5-1, the J call TRBJ2-1; 7 bases align to TRBD2. CDR1 and CDR2 from the germline V gene are SGHRS and YFSETQ. The CDR3 totals 16 residues. Trimming cost V 0 bases and J 4 bases; bases outside gene matches: 7. The CDR3, as DNA: TGCGCCAGCAGCTTGGCCGTCAGCGGGGTATACAATGAGCAGTTCTTC. Protein product: CASSLAVSGVYNEQFF.

V usage is TRBV5-4 and J usage is TRBJ1-5; the D gene is possibly TRBD1 (6 bases). Per germline, CDR1 SGHNT and CDR2 YYREEE (reference sequence). Trimming removed 3 bases at V and 11 bases at J, with 15 bases between. The CDR3 consists of 13 residues. The CDR3 coding sequence is TGTGCCAGCAGCTCGGACCGGGGGCAGACCCAGCATTTT. Translation gives CASSSDRGQTQHF.

The chain recombines TRBV28 with TRBJ1-1; 10 nucleotides agree with TRBD1. Germline values: CDR1 MDHEN, CDR2 SYDVKM. The CDR3 runs to 15 residues. Trimming cost V 4 bases and J 4 bases; bases outside gene matches: 6. The CDR3 bases are TGTGCCAGCAGTTCGGGACAGGGGTTGGTCACTGAAGCTTTCTTT. This translates into CASSSGQGLVTEAFF.

A single count supports this clone. The genes are TRBV20-1 and TRBJ2-7; TRBD1 agrees at 12 bases. The germline V gene encodes CDR1 DFQATT and CDR2 SNEGSKA (reference sequence). This CDR3 contains 14 residues. J gave up 5 bases and V 3 bases, and 5 bases lay outside the gene matches. CDR3 sequence reads: CSASGTGGGDEQYF. The CDR3 DNA reads TGCAGTGCTAGTGGGACAGGGGGCGGGGACGAGCAGTACTTC.

The chain employs TRBV19 and TRBJ2-1; weak D call: TRBD2 (6 bases). From germline, CDR1 is LNHDA and CDR2 SQIVND (reference sequence). The CDR3 contains 13 residues. The V end was cut by 5 bases, the J end by 12 bases, with 17 bases between. CDR3 DNA: TGTGCCAGTAGTTCGTCAGGGATGGGAGGGCAGTTCTTC. It codes for CASSSSGMGGQFF.

This clone was observed a single time. This sequence joins TRBV14 and TRBJ1-1; tentatively, D is TRBD1 (5 bases). V lost 2 bases and J lost 12, with 28 bases in between. CDR1 is SGHDN and CDR2 is FVKESK in the germline V gene. The CDR3 loop spans 17 amino acids. The CDR3 spells CASSQCRGIRVQCTSFF. The DNA of the CDR3 is TGTGCCAGCAGCCAATGCCGGGGGATCCGCGTTCAGTGTACGTCTTTCTTT.

This clone has just a few counts. Other nucleotide sequences in the sample specify the same CDR3. The chain joins TRBV6-2 or TRBV6-3 to TRBJ2-6; no clear D. V was shortened by 1 base and J by 1 base, with 5 bases between the two germline ends. The germline CDR1 and CDR2 sequences are MNHEY and SVGEGT. CDR3 length equals 15 residues. The CDR3 region has the DNA TGTGCCAGCAGTTACTTAGAGTCTGGGGCCAACGTCCTGACTTTC. This sequence encodes CASSYLESGANVLTF.

The rearrangement uses TRBV4-2 and TRBJ1-3, with a possible D match to TRBD1 (6 bases). The V and J ends lost 1 base and 4 bases respectively, with 11 bases between them. This CDR3 is 15 amino acids long. Germline V gene sequence: CDR1 LGHNA, CDR2 YNFKEQ. CDR3 DNA sequence: TGTGCCAGCAGCCAAGCAGGGACATCAGGAAACACCATATATTTT. This translates into CASSQAGTSGNTIYF.

The chain couples TRBV6-1 to TRBJ1-2, with D unresolved. The CDR3 contains 17 residues. Germline assignment: CDR1 MNHNS and CDR2 SASEGT. Trimming removed 2 bases at V and 7 bases at J, with 23 bases between. The CDR3 DNA reads as TGTGCCAGCAGTGAAAGTACCGTGGCAGGCCCCGTTCGTGGCTACACCTTC. Translating it yields CASSESTVAGPVRGYTF.

J is TRBJ1-1 and V is TRBV19; no definite D call. Between the trimmed V and J ends, which lost 3 bases and 0 bases, there was a span of 11 bases. Per the germline V gene, CDR1 is LNHDA and CDR2 is SQIVND (reference sequence). The CDR3 runs 15 residues. The DNA for the CDR3 is TGTGCCAGTAGTATGGTCTTGGGGTTGAACACTGAAGCTTTCTTT. Residues: CASSMVLGLNTEAFF. The whole variable domain, filled in from reference TRBV19 and TRBJ1-1, reads DGGITQSPKYLFRKEGQNVTLSCEQNLNHDAMYWYRQDPGQGLRLIYYSQIVNDFQKGDIAEGYSVSREKKESFPLTVTSAQKNPTAFYLCASSMVLGLNTEAFFGQGTRLTVV.

This clone was counted a few times. The V gene is TRBV6-1, the J gene TRBJ1-5; 7 nucleotides line up with TRBD1. Germline V lookup: CDR1 MNHNS, CDR2 SASEGT. V lost 3 bases and J lost 2; bases outside the gene matches: 4. The CDR3 extends over 15 amino acids. CDR3 nucleotide sequence: TGTGCCAGCAGTGAGTACAGGGGTGGCAATCAGCCCCAGCATTTT. Residues: CASSEYRGGNQPQHF.

This chain's CDR3 is CASSERGSYPYEQYF. The CDR3 region has the DNA TGTGCCAGCAGTGAACGCGGGAGTTACCCCTACGAGCAGTACTTC. This chain links TRBV6-1 with TRBJ2-7, with TRBD2 identical over 7 bases. The CDR3 extends over 15 amino acids. Per germline, CDR1 MNHNS and CDR2 SASEGT. V lost 2 bases to trimming and J lost 2 bases; unmatched junction nucleotides: 6.

V gene TRBV29-1 combines with J gene TRBJ2-7; D gene ambiguous. The CDR3 is 12 amino acids. Trimming left V 4 bases short and J 0 bases short, with 7 bases between. Germline V gene lookup returns CDR1 SQVTM and CDR2 ANQGSEA. The CDR3 region is CSVGWSSYEQYF. Here the CDR3 DNA reads TGCAGCGTTGGGTGGAGCTCCTACGAGCAGTACTTC.

V is TRBV10-3 and J is TRBJ1-3; D is undetermined. Trimming removed 0 bases from V and 4 bases from J, with 4 bases in between. The CDR3 length is 13 residues. Per the germline V gene, CDR1 is ENHRY and CDR2 is SYGVKD. The CDR3 spells CAISESNGNTIYF. The CDR3 DNA sequence: TGTGCCATCAGTGAGTCGAACGGAAACACCATATATTTT.

This clone occurred once. The chain employs TRBV28 and TRBJ1-4, with 7 bases identical to TRBD1. The CDR3 extends over 14 amino acids. Germline CDR1 and CDR2: MDHEN and SYDVKM. V dropped 6 bases and J dropped 7; count of bases not matched to a gene: 8. The CDR3 protein is CASRSQGYSEKLFF. The CDR3 DNA sequence: TGTGCCAGCAGGTCACAGGGGTATAGTGAAAAACTGTTTTTT.